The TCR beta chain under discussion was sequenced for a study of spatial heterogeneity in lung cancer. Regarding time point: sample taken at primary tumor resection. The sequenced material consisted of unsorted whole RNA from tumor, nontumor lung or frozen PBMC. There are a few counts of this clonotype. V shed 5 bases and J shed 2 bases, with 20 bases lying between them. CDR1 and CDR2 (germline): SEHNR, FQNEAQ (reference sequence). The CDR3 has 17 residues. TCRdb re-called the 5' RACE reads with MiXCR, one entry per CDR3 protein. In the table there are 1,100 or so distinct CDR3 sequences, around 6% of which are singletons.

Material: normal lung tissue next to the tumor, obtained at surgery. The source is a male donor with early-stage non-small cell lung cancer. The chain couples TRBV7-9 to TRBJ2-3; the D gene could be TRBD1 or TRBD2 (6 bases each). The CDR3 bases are TGTGCCAGCAGCCCCCGTGAAGGGGGGCTTATCACAGATACGCAGTATTTT. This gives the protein CASSPREGGLITDTQYF.